The entry below describes one T cell receptor (beta chain). Its specificity is unknown. Between the trimmed V and J ends, which lost 4 bases and 4 bases, there was a span of 11 bases. Germline CDR1 and CDR2: MGHRA and YSYEKL. The CDR3 runs to 14 residues. This sample was taken from a study of radiation and T cells in renal cell carcinoma. Documented time point: blood 4 weeks post-SBRT, at nephrectomy. Regarding treatment: 15 Gy SBRT to primary tumor, nephrectomy 4 weeks later. Nephrectomy followed 15 Gy stereotactic body radiation by 4 weeks. After SBRT, blood was collected at 2 and 4 weeks, plus baseline. Some clones are missing from TCRdb's copy, which holds only in-frame ones; the method was immunoSEQ multiplex PCR. Among roughly 90,000 clones, about 85% were seen once, and the ten largest hold roughly a tenth. Regarding the study as a whole: From baseline, blood top tumor clonotypes peaked at 2 weeks post-radiation. No pretreatment tumor biopsies were available for baseline clonotypes.

The chain has TRBV4-1 and TRBJ2-1; tentatively, D is TRBD1 (5 bases). The specimen was blood, collected from a patient whose treatment included radiotherapy and nephrectomy. The receptor was derived from a man in his forties or fifties with renal cell carcinoma. In nucleotides, the CDR3 is TGCGCCAGCAGCCGACCCACAGGATACAATGAGCAGTTCTTC. Protein sequence: CASSRPTGYNEQFF.